The clone carrying this TCR beta chain was seen only a few times. The target antigen is unknown. The data originate from a study of vaccination and CD4 T cells after COVID-19. J lost 7 bases, V lost 5 bases, and 10 bases had no gene match. CDR1 and CDR2 (germline): KGHDR, SFDVKD. The CDR3 sequence is 16 residues long. Treatment defined: roughly 10-day PBMC culture with coronavirus spike peptide pools or control peptides (ViraFEST assay). With the Oncomine TCR Beta short-read assay, DNA from cultured CD4+ T cells was sequenced. MiXCR, applied by TCRdb to the PCR reads, yields one record per CDR3 protein. The sample records around 8,100 distinct CDR3 sequences, around 79% being singletons.

The chain couples TRBV24-1 to TRBJ1-5; 10 nucleotides match TRBD1. Material for sequencing was CD4+ T cells from blood, cultured in vitro. The sequence was obtained from a human donor who had recovered from COVID-19. CDR3 coding DNA: TGTGCCACCAGTGGAGCCGGGACAGGGGACAGCCAGCCCCAGCATTTT. This gives the protein CATSGAGTGDSQPQHF.